This T cell receptor (beta chain) is from a study of cytomegalovirus exposure and HLA in healthy donors. The overall study: In a later analysis, the roughly 120 validation repertoires were reported to have used the same platform as the 600 to 700 first-cohort repertoires. Study findings and constraints: The finding came from a later analysis; first-cohort TCR clusters tended to co-occur in the 110 or so validation repertoires. The study labeled roughly 160 TCR beta chains cytomegalovirus-associated.

Generated by immunoSEQ multiplex PCR, the TCRdb table keeps only in-frame clones and is missing some. The sample has 170,000 or so clones, around 81% seen once. Germline V gene sequence: CDR1 MNHEY, CDR2 SVGAGI. This CDR3 spans 15 amino acids. V lost 0 bases and J 7 bases, leaving 13 bases between the germline ends. As to this clone: Its antigen is unknown.

The clonotype comes from a woman aged 18-29 years in good health and CMV-seropositive. V usage is TRBV6-5 and J usage is TRBJ1-5; a possible D gene is TRBD1 (6 bases). Sequencing was performed on PBMCs. The CDR3 bases are TGTGCCAGCAGTTACTCGGGGGGGCAGGGGCAGCCCCAGCATTTT. Amino acids: CASSYSGGQGQPQHF.